Each of the 21 T cell receptor beta chains below was sequenced from the same sample in a study of cytomegalovirus exposure and HLA in healthy donors. Primers included in the PCR were 60 Vbeta and 13 Jbeta primers. Assay: immunoSEQ multiplex PCR; the TCRdb copy retains only in-frame clones and omits some. The repertoire has over 150,000 clones, 80% of them found once; the top ten carry 1%. The sequenced sample was PBMCs. These receptors were collected from a woman between 50 and 59 years old in good health and CMV-seropositive.

This chain links TRBV7-2 with TRBJ1-2; 9 nucleotides line up with TRBD1. The germline CDR1 and CDR2 sequences are SGHTA and FQGNSA. The CDR3 is 15 amino acids. J was trimmed by 4 bases and V by 4 bases; bases with no gene match: 7. The CDR3 bases are TGTGCCAGCAGCTCGAGGACAGGGGTGACCTATGGCTACACCTTC. Protein product: CASSSRTGVTYGYTF.

The chain employs TRBV6-5 and TRBJ2-2; tentative D call: TRBD1 (6 bases). The CDR3 totals 15 residues. Germline lookup yields CDR1 MNHEY and CDR2 SVGAGI. V lost 11 bases to trimming and J lost 5 bases, with 21 bases between them. This chain's CDR3 is CAEANRDMGTGELFF. In DNA, the CDR3 is TGTGCCGAAGCAAACCGGGACATGGGGACCGGGGAGCTGTTTTTT.

The chain links TRBV30 to TRBJ2-7, with D possibly being TRBD1 (6 bases). V was clipped by 2 bases and J by 1 base, with 9 bases between them. The CDR3 sequence is 13 residues long. In germline, CDR1 is GTSNPN, CDR2 SVGIG (reference sequence). The CDR3 loop reads CAWSLQGSYEQYF. CDR3 nucleotides: TGTGCCTGGAGTCTACAGGGTTCCTACGAGCAGTACTTC. The whole variable domain, remainder taken from reference TRBV30 and TRBJ2-7, is SQTIHQWPATLVQPVGSPLSLECTVEGTSNPNLYWYRQAAGRGLQLLFYSVGIGQISSEVPQNLSASRPQDRQFILSSKKLLLSDSGFYLCAWSLQGSYEQYFGPGTRLTVT.

The chain carries TRBV29-1 and TRBJ1-2; D is perhaps TRBD1 (6 bases). Germline loops: CDR1 SQVTM, CDR2 ANQGSEA. With 6 bases removed from V and 8 bases from J, the gap between germline ends came to 16 bases. The CDR3 runs 12 residues. The CDR3 DNA sequence: TGCAGCGTCGAAACAGGGTCGTTGGGCTACACCTTC. It encodes CSVETGSLGYTF.

This clone was seen a few times. J is TRBJ1-5 and V is TRBV7-3; 9 nucleotides line up with TRBD1. This CDR3 has 17 amino acids. Germline assignment: CDR1 SGHTA and CDR2 FQGTGA. V dropped 1 base and J dropped 4; count of bases not matched to a gene: 8. CDR3 region: CASSLSRDREGNQPQHF. In DNA form, the CDR3 reads TGTGCCAGCAGCTTAAGTAGGGACAGGGAAGGGAATCAGCCCCAGCATTTT.

The chain joins TRBV4-2 to TRBJ2-5; TRBD1 might be the D (5 bases). The CDR3 has 16 residues. CDR1 is LGHNA, CDR2 YNFKEQ, per germline. V dropped 3 bases and J dropped 1 base, with 15 bases sitting between them. In nucleotides, the CDR3 is TGTGCCAGCAGCCAGATAGGACAACCAATCCAAGAGACCCAGTACTTC. It codes for CASSQIGQPIQETQYF.

There are a few counts of this clone. V and J are TRBV28 and TRBJ2-1, with TRBD2 as a possible D gene (6 bases). The CDR3 covers 14 residues. V lost 6 bases and J 5 bases, leaving 14 bases between the germline ends. Germline CDR1 is MDHEN and CDR2 is SYDVKM. As DNA, the CDR3 is TGTGCCAGCAGCATCTCTGGAGGGGACAATGAGCAGTTCTTC. Residues: CASSISGGDNEQFF.

The V and J genes are TRBV9 and TRBJ2-1, with D possibly TRBD1 on 5 matching bases. CDR1 is SGDLS and CDR2 is YYNGEE in the germline V gene. This CDR3 region has 13 residues. V lost 7 bases to trimming and J lost 7 bases, with 15 bases between them. CDR3 protein: CASGSTVPNEQFF. The CDR3 region has the DNA TGTGCCAGCGGGTCGACAGTCCCAAATGAGCAGTTCTTC.

The rearrangement uses TRBV7-2 and TRBJ1-1; unclear D gene. The CDR3 contains 14 residues. Germline V lookup: CDR1 SGHTA, CDR2 FQGNSA. Trimming cost V 1 base and J 2 bases, with 8 bases left between them. CDR3 residues: CASSLVVANTEAFF. For the CDR3, the DNA is TGTGCCAGCAGCTTAGTGGTGGCTAACACTGAAGCTTTCTTT.

This chain links TRBV28 with TRBJ1-2; 10 bases map to TRBD1. The V segment lost 6 bases and the J segment 8 bases; nucleotides outside the gene matches: 6. The germline V gene encodes CDR1 MDHEN and CDR2 SYDVKM. The CDR3 extends over 13 amino acids. The CDR3 region is CASRVGTGDGYTF. CDR3 DNA: TGTGCCAGCAGGGTGGGGACAGGGGACGGCTACACCTTC.

V is TRBV11-3 and J is TRBJ2-1; weak D call: TRBD2 (6 bases). The V gene lost 1 base and the J gene lost 0 bases, with 7 bases spanning the gap. The CDR3 totals 15 residues. Per germline, CDR1 SGHNT and CDR2 YENEEA. The CDR3 protein is CASSLGDFSYNEQFF. The CDR3 DNA follows: TGTGCCAGCAGCTTAGGGGACTTCTCCTACAATGAGCAGTTCTTC.

About this clone: At one end the junction does not follow the germline gene, possibly because of a read error. This chain connects TRBV7-9 to TRBJ2-7; 10 bases map to TRBD2. Per the germline V gene, CDR1 is SEHNR and CDR2 is FQNEAQ (reference sequence). This CDR3 spans 14 amino acids. Here the CDR3 reads CSSSPIAGGYEQYF. CDR3 in DNA: TGTTCCAGCAGCCCGATAGCGGGAGGCTACGAGCAGTACTTC.

In this sample, this clone turned up once. The V and J genes are TRBV9 and TRBJ2-5; the match to TRBD2 covers 12 bases. Trimming cost V 3 bases and J 4 bases; bases outside gene matches: 4. Germline V gene lookup returns CDR1 SGDLS and CDR2 YYNGEE. This CDR3 spans 15 amino acids. The CDR3 reads CASSARTSGAETQYF. The DNA for the CDR3 is TGTGCCAGCAGCGCGAGGACTAGCGGGGCAGAGACCCAGTACTTC.

The V call is TRBV28, the J call TRBJ1-2; 10 bases are shared with TRBD1. This CDR3 is built from 17 residues. J lost 1 base, V lost 6 bases, and 11 bases had no gene match. Germline CDR1 and CDR2: MDHEN and SYDVKM. Here the CDR3 reads CASRRLVGQGFNYGYTF. As DNA, the CDR3 is TGTGCCAGCAGGCGGCTAGTGGGACAGGGGTTTAACTATGGCTACACCTTC.

V usage is TRBV9 and J usage is TRBJ2-7, with 7 bases lining up with TRBD2. Per the germline V gene, CDR1 is SGDLS and CDR2 is YYNGEE. The CDR3 loop spans 16 amino acids. V trimming: 3 bases; J trimming: 2 bases; junction bases outside the gene matches: 11. The CDR3, as DNA: TGTGCCAGCAGCGCGGGGGGATTGGGCAAGACCTACGAGCAGTACTTC. Protein sequence: CASSAGGLGKTYEQYF.

The V and J genes are TRBV5-4 and TRBJ1-5; D is unresolved. The CDR3 has 13 residues. V dropped 4 bases and J dropped 5 bases, with 10 bases sitting between them. Germline V gene lookup returns CDR1 SGHNT and CDR2 YYREEE (reference sequence). The CDR3 here is CASSPPGDQPQHF. As DNA, the CDR3 is TGTGCCAGCAGCCCACCCGGAGATCAGCCCCAGCATTTT. The variable domain in full, completed from reference TRBV5-4 and TRBJ1-5, reads ETGVTQSPTHLIKTRGQQVTLRCSSQSGHNTVSWYQQALGQGPQFIFQYYREEENGRGNFPPRFSGLQFPNYSSELNVNALELDDSALYLCASSPPGDQPQHFGDGTRLSIL.

This clone was detected a few times. The V and J genes are TRBV2 and TRBJ1-2; TRBD1 might be the D (6 bases). The CDR3 covers 11 residues. The V and J ends lost 8 bases and 14 bases respectively, with 18 bases between them. Per the germline V gene, CDR1 is SNHLY and CDR2 is FYNNEI. The CDR3 bases are TGTGCCAGCGGAACTCAGACAGGTTATACCTTC. Residues: CASGTQTGYTF.

The CDR3 reads CASSFPGAKNIQYF. The CDR3 DNA reads as TGTGCCAGCAGCTTTCCCGGGGCCAAAAACATTCAGTACTTC. V and J are TRBV7-2 and TRBJ2-4; D is uncertain. Trimming pared 3 bases from V and 1 base from J, leaving 7 bases between. Germline-derived CDR1 and CDR2 are SGHTA and FQGNSA. The CDR3 covers 14 residues.

The chain joins TRBV9 to TRBJ1-3, with 8 bases fitting TRBD1. The CDR3 covers 17 residues. V gave up 0 bases and J gave up 0 bases; unmatched junction bases: 5. Germline CDR1 SGDLS, CDR2 YYNGEE. CDR3 DNA sequence: TGTGCCAGCAGCGTAGAGTCAGGGGGCGGCTCTGGAAACACCATATATTTT. It codes for CASSVESGGGSGNTIYF.

The chain couples TRBV7-6 to TRBJ1-3; D gene ambiguous. The CDR3 is 16 amino acids. Germline-derived CDR1 and CDR2 are SGHVS and FNYEAQ. V gave up 5 bases and J gave up 2 bases, with 16 bases separating them. The CDR3 here is CASSPEGYGAGNTIYF. DNA for the CDR3: TGTGCCAGCAGCCCGGAGGGATACGGCGCTGGAAACACCATATATTTT. Looking up the rest from reference TRBV7-6 and TRBJ1-3 gives the full variable domain: GAGVSQSPRYKVTKRGQDVALRCDPISGHVSLYWYRQALGQGPEFLTYFNYEAQQDKSGLPNDRFSAERPEGSISTLTIQRTEQRDSAMYRCASSPEGYGAGNTIYFGEGSWLTVV.

The chain links TRBV7-8 to TRBJ2-7, with TRBD2 identical over 14 bases. The junction had 13 bases not matched to a gene; V was cut back by 7 bases and J by 5 bases. CDR3 length: 17 amino acids. Germline V gene lookup returns CDR1 SGHVS and CDR2 FQNEAQ. This CDR3 is CASILGLAGGPADEQYF. The CDR3 nucleotides read TGTGCCAGCATCCTCGGACTAGCGGGAGGCCCAGCCGACGAGCAGTACTTC.